This T cell receptor beta chain was sequenced during a study of cytomegalovirus exposure and HLA in healthy donors. TCRdb's table, derived via immunoSEQ multiplex PCR, lists solely in-frame clones and lacks some. The data contain 200,000 to 250,000 clones, roughly 89% of them seen just once; the ten biggest clones take up 2% to 3%. Worth noting for this clone: The target antigen is unknown.

This CDR3 is built from 16 residues. Germline V gives CDR1 SGDLS, CDR2 YYNGEE. The V and J ends lost 3 bases and 2 bases respectively, with 17 bases between them. Study outcomes and limitations: Generally TCR sequences proved uncommon, though certain public TCRs appeared in numerous donors. Three chains linked to CMV were shown in vitro to be specific for CMV antigens. High specificity and sensitivity for cytomegalovirus status were reported for the classifier. Associated with cytomegalovirus, according to the listing, were about 160 TCR beta chains.

The V and J genes are TRBV9 and TRBJ1-2, with D possibly TRBD1 on 6 matching bases. This clonotype was obtained from a man aged 18 to 29 in good health and CMV-seronegative. The sequencing sample was made of PBMCs. CDR3 region: CASSARGWDTNYGYTF. Here the CDR3 DNA reads TGTGCCAGCAGCGCCAGAGGTTGGGACACAAACTATGGCTACACCTTC.